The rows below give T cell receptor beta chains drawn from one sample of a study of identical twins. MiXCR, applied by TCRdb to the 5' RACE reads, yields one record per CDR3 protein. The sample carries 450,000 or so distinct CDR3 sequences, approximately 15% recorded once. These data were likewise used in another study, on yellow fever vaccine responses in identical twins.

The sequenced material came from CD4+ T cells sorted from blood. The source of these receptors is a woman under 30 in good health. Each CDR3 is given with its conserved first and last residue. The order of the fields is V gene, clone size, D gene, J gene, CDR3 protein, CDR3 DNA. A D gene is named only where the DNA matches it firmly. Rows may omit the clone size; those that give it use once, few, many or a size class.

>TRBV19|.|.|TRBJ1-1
CASSISGGGATEAFF
TGTGCCAGTAGTATAAGTGGCGGGGGGGCCACTGAAGCTTTCTTT
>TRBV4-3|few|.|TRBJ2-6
CASSQDLVSGANVLTF
TGCGCCAGCAGCCAAGATCTCGTCTCTGGGGCCAACGTCCTGACTTTC
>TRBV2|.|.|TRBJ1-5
CASRRGQPQHF
TGTGCCAGCAGGCGGGGGCAGCCCCAGCATTTT
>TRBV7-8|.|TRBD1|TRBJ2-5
CASSLTGQGSKTQYF
TGTGCCAGCAGCTTAACTGGACAGGGGTCGAAGACCCAGTACTTC
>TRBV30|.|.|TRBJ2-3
CAWSDSDTQYF
TGTGCCTGGAGTGACTCAGATACGCAGTATTTT
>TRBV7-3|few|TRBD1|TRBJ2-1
CASSLGTGEREQFF
TGTGCCAGCAGCTTAGGGACAGGGGAGCGCGAGCAGTTCTTC
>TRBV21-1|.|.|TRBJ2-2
CASSRLIGELFF
TGTGCCAGCAGCCGACTAATCGGGGAGCTGTTTTTT
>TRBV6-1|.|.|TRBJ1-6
CASSRTVQNSPLHF
TGTGCCAGCAGTCGGACAGTTCAGAATTCACCCCTCCACTTT
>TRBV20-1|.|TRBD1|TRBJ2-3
CSASRQGRTDTQYF
TGCAGTGCTAGTCGACAGGGTAGGACAGATACGCAGTATTTT
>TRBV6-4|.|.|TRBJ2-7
CASSDLGPDKVYEQYF
TGTGCCAGCAGTGACTTGGGGCCAGACAAAGTCTACGAGCAGTACTTC
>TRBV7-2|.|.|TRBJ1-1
CASSLLRTEAFF
TGTGCCAGCAGCTTATTAAGGACTGAAGCTTTCTTT
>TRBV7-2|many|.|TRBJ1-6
CASSFEGTPLHF
TGTGCCAGCAGCTTCGAGGGAACACCCCTCCACTTT
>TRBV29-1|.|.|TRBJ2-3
CSASGQIPTDTQYF
TGCAGCGCCTCGGGTCAGATCCCCACAGATACGCAGTATTTT